Listed below are T cell receptor beta chains from one sample, sequenced in a study of T cell responses to AZD1222 COVID-19 vaccine. Profiled with immunoSEQ multiplex PCR; TCRdb holds only in-frame clones, not every one. The sample shows approximately 81,000 clones, 83% of them seen only once. The sequences come from peripheral blood, collected 28 days after the second AZD1222 dose. These TCRs come from an adult who received the AZD1222 COVID-19 vaccine. CDR3s include the opening cysteine and the closing phenylalanine or tryptophan. The order of the fields is V gene, clone size, D gene, J gene, CDR3 protein, CDR3 DNA. A D gene is named only where the DNA matches it firmly. Rows may omit the clone size; those that give it use once, few, many or a size class.

>TRBV15|NA|NA|TRBJ1-1
CATSRGPNTEAFF
TGTGCCACCAGCAGAGGGCCGAACACTGAAGCTTTCTTT
>TRBV4-2|NA|NA|TRBJ2-2
CASSQVESRLGTGELFF
TGTGCCAGCAGCCAAGTCGAATCAAGACTAGGGACCGGGGAGCTGTTTTTT
>TRBV7-6|NA|NA|TRBJ2-3
CASSLAIGSTDTQYF
TGTGCCAGCAGCTTAGCGATCGGTAGTACAGATACGCAGTATTTT
>TRBV27|NA|NA|TRBJ2-7
CASSYRARSEQYF
TGTGCCAGCAGTTACAGGGCTCGTAGCGAGCAGTACTTC
>TRBV19|NA|NA|TRBJ2-1
CASSIGPYNEQFF
TGTGCCAGTTCTATCGGGCCGTACAATGAGCAGTTCTTC
>TRBV28|NA|NA|TRBJ2-5
CASSFRKKRLNQETQYF
TGTGCCAGCAGTTTTAGAAAGAAGCGCCTGAACCAAGAGACCCAGTACTTC
>TRBV23-1|NA|NA|TRBJ2-7
CASSLTYRDITYEQYF
TGCGCCAGCAGTCTCACTTACCGGGACATTACCTACGAGCAGTACTTC
>TRBV7-8|NA|NA|TRBJ2-1
CASSLRDNQYNEQFF
TGTGCCAGCAGCTTAAGAGACAACCAATACAATGAGCAGTTCTTC
>TRBV21-1|NA|NA|TRBJ2-3
CASNPRWRQTNTDTQYF
TGTGCCAGCAACCCCCGATGGAGACAGACAAACACAGATACGCAGTATTTT
>TRBV25-1|NA|NA|TRBJ1-2
CASSVGAGPMGYTF
TGTGCCAGCAGTGTTGGGGCAGGGCCTATGGGCTACACCTTC
>TRBV4-2|NA|NA|TRBJ1-2
CASSQDIGGNGYTF
TGTGCCAGCAGCCAAGATATCGGGGGAAATGGCTACACCTTC
>TRBV27|NA|TRBD2|TRBJ2-1
CASSLSFLRTSGRGYNEQFF
TGTGCCAGCAGTCTATCATTCCTTCGGACTAGCGGGAGGGGCTACAATGAGCAGTTCTTC
>TRBV6-5|NA|NA|TRBJ1-2
CASSYSGSLNYGYTF
TGTGCCAGCAGTTACTCGGGCAGCCTTAACTATGGCTACACCTTC
>TRBV30|NA|NA|TRBJ1-6
CATTNNNSPLHF
TGTGCGACAACCAACAATAATTCACCCCTCCACTTT
>TRBV18|NA|TRBD1|TRBJ2-3
CASSPQRQGTDTQYF
TGTGCCAGCTCACCACAACGACAGGGTACAGATACGCAGTATTTT
>TRBV19|NA|NA|TRBJ1-1
CASSIPGVAANTEAFF
TGTGCCAGTAGTATACCCGGGGTCGCGGCGAACACTGAAGCTTTCTTT
>TRBV6-2/TRBV6-3|NA|NA|TRBJ1-1
CASSYRGAWFTEAFF
TGTGCCAGCAGTTACCGTGGGGCATGGTTCACTGAAGCTTTCTTT
>TRBV7-2|NA|NA|TRBJ1-2
CASSYRAGPRGYTF
TGTGCCAGCAGTTATAGGGCAGGGCCGCGGGGCTACACCTTC
>TRBV29-1|NA|NA|TRBJ1-2
CSVERGYGYTF
TGCAGCGTTGAACGTGGTTATGGCTACACCTTC
>TRBV28|NA|NA|TRBJ1-1
CASSLASKNTEAFF
TGTGCCAGCAGTTTGGCTTCAAAGAACACTGAAGCTTTCTTT
>TRBV28|NA|NA|TRBJ1-2
CASSPLVHGYTF
TGTGCCAGCAGTCCCCTTGTCCATGGCTACACCTTC
>TRBV9|once|TRBD2|TRBJ2-1
CASTETSALDEQFF
TGTGCCAGCACGGAGACTAGCGCTCTAGATGAGCAGTTCTTC
>TRBV5-1|NA|TRBD1|TRBJ1-1
CASSPGQRNTEAFF
TGCGCCAGCAGCCCGGGACAGCGAAACACTGAAGCTTTCTTT
>TRBV28|NA|NA|TRBJ2-3
CASSLGVPSTDTQYF
TGTGCCAGCAGTTTAGGGGTCCCTAGCACAGATACGCAGTATTTT
>TRBV3-1/TRBV3-2|NA|TRBD1|TRBJ1-5
CASSPRTGEVCSNQPQHF
TGTGCCAGCAGCCCCCGGACAGGGGAGGTATGTAGCAATCAGCCCCAGCATTTT
>TRBV27|NA|TRBD2|TRBJ2-1
CASSRAGGPRNEQFF
TGTGCCAGCAGTCGAGCGGGAGGGCCACGGAATGAGCAGTTCTTC
>TRBV6-5|NA|NA|TRBJ1-5
CASSETWGNQPQHF
TGTGCCAGCAGCGAGACATGGGGCAATCAGCCCCAGCATTTT
>TRBV27|NA|NA|TRBJ2-5
CASSPRAWGETQYF
TGTGCCAGCAGTCCCAGGGCCTGGGGAGAGACCCAGTACTTC
>TRBV29-1|NA|TRBD2|TRBJ2-2
CSVALAGDGELFF
TGCAGCGTTGCACTAGCGGGAGACGGGGAGCTGTTTTTT
>TRBV27|NA|NA|TRBJ1-4
CASRPSGTNNEKLFF
TGTGCCAGCAGACCCTCCGGGACAAATAATGAAAAACTGTTTTTT
>TRBV7-2|NA|NA|TRBJ1-2
CASSHQVGDYGYTF
TGTGCCAGCAGCCATCAAGTGGGGGACTATGGCTACACCTTC
>TRBV7-2|NA|TRBD1|TRBJ2-2
CASSSAGTGVTGELFF
TGTGCCAGCAGCTCGGCCGGGACAGGCGTCACCGGGGAGCTGTTTTTT
>TRBV2|NA|NA|TRBJ1-1
CASSGGLLKGTEAFF
TGTGCCAGCAGTGGTGGACTCCTAAAAGGCACTGAAGCTTTCTTT
>TRBV5-1|NA|TRBD2|TRBJ2-3
CASSSSGRGDTQYF
TGCGCCAGCAGCTCTAGCGGGAGAGGAGATACGCAGTATTTT
>TRBV30|once|TRBD1|TRBJ2-7
CAWNPGTGTYEQYF
TGTGCCTGGAACCCCGGGACAGGGACCTACGAGCAGTACTTC
>TRBV3-1/TRBV3-2|NA|NA|TRBJ2-7
CASSPRPLAGYEQYF
TGTGCCAGCAGCCCGCGTCCGCTAGCAGGCTACGAGCAGTACTTC
>TRBV6-5|once|TRBD2|TRBJ2-3
CASSPSGSTDTQYF
TGTGCCAGCAGTCCTAGCGGAAGCACAGATACGCAGTATTTT
>TRBV4-1|NA|TRBD2|TRBJ2-7
CASSQPVGGTYEQYF
TGCGCCAGCAGCCAGCCTGTGGGGGGGACCTACGAGCAGTACTTC
>TRBV29-1|NA|TRBD2|TRBJ2-7
CSVSGTSGRSWEQYF
TGCAGCGTAAGCGGGACTAGCGGGAGGTCTTGGGAGCAGTACTTC
>TRBV5-1|NA|NA|TRBJ2-1
CASNRDTQTYNEQFF
TGCGCCAGCAACCGGGACACCCAGACGTACAATGAGCAGTTCTTC
>TRBV5-1|NA|NA|TRBJ2-6
CASSLGRTLVSGANVLTF
TGCGCCAGCAGCTTGGGCAGGACCCTAGTTTCAGGGGCCAACGTCCTGACTTTC
>TRBV5-1|NA|NA|TRBJ2-7
CASSQTLDEQYF
TGCGCCAGCAGCCAAACCTTGGACGAGCAGTACTTC
>TRBV6-5|NA|TRBD2|TRBJ2-1
CASSYSGLAGVGEQFF
TGTGCCAGCAGTTACTCTGGGTTAGCGGGAGTAGGTGAGCAGTTCTTC
>TRBV11-2|NA|NA|TRBJ1-1
CASSSKLNTEAFF
TGTGCCAGCAGCTCCAAACTGAACACTGAAGCTTTCTTT
>TRBV4-2|NA|NA|TRBJ2-3
CASSQDGAATDTQYF
TGTGCCAGCAGCCAAGATGGGGCCGCGACAGATACGCAGTATTTT
>TRBV30|NA|TRBD2|TRBJ2-2
CAWSVIYRLAENTGELFF
TGTGCCTGGAGTGTAATATATCGGCTAGCGGAAAACACCGGGGAGCTGTTTTTT
>TRBV7-9|NA|NA|TRBJ2-7
CASSLVSLSEQYF
TGTGCCAGCAGCTTAGTTTCCCTCAGCGAGCAGTACTTC
>TRBV28|few|NA|TRBJ1-6
CASSFGQGGSYNSPLHF
TGTGCCAGCAGTTTTGGGCAGGGAGGATCCTATAATTCACCCCTCCACTTT
>TRBV21-1|NA|NA|TRBJ2-7
CASPPSPYEQYF
TGTGCCAGCCCCCCGTCCCCCTACGAGCAGTACTTC